The 22 T cell receptor beta chains below were found in one sample sequenced in a study of CD8 T cells in ankylosing spondylitis. From the 5' RACE reads, TCRdb called clonotypes with MiXCR, one entry per CDR3 protein. The sample lists nearly 350,000 distinct CDR3 sequences, around 15% occurring once. Sequenced input: blood, either unsorted or a sorted T cell fraction (not recorded which). The source is a male donor with ankylosing spondylitis or in good health (not recorded which).

The chain has TRBV7-2 and TRBJ2-1, with D unresolved. This CDR3 has 13 residues. Germline V gives CDR1 SGHTA, CDR2 FQGNSA. V lost 1 base and J 10 bases, leaving 11 bases between the germline ends. The CDR3 DNA is TGTGCCAGCAGCTTAGGAGGCATCCTCGAGCAGTTCTTC. This gives the protein CASSLGGILEQFF.

The chain couples TRBV4-1 to TRBJ1-2; D might be TRBD1 (5 bases). The CDR3 is made up of 14 amino acids. Deletions cut 0 bases from V and 2 bases from J, with 7 bases between. In germline, CDR1 is MGHRA, CDR2 YSYEKL. CDR3 in DNA: TGCGCCAGCAGCCAAGAGCCAGGGAACTATGGCTACACCTTC. Its protein product is CASSQEPGNYGYTF.

There are many counts of this clonotype. V gene TRBV5-1 combines with J gene TRBJ1-3; tentative D call: TRBD1 (5 bases). The CDR3 is 15 residues long. Trimming removed 0 bases from V and 0 bases from J, with 7 bases in between. Germline V gene data show CDR1 as SGHRS and CDR2 as YFSETQ. This chain's CDR3 is CASSLEGSSGNTIYF. The CDR3, as DNA: TGCGCCAGCAGCTTGGAGGGGAGCTCTGGAAACACCATATATTTT.

This clonotype was seen only a few times. This sequence joins TRBV7-2 and TRBJ2-3, with 8 nucleotides matching TRBD2. The CDR3 length is 15 residues. CDR1 is SGHTA and CDR2 is FQGNSA in the germline V gene. J lost 2 bases, V lost 3 bases, and 4 bases had no gene match. This CDR3 reads CASSFDGGATDTQYF. CDR3 bases: TGTGCCAGCAGCTTTGACGGGGGGGCCACAGATACGCAGTATTTT.

The rearrangement links TRBV18 to TRBJ1-1, with TRBD1 as a possible D gene (6 bases). Germline-derived CDR1 and CDR2 are KGHSH and LQKENI. V shed 6 bases and J shed 0 bases, with 14 bases lying between them. This CDR3 has 15 residues. CDR3 protein: CASSPGTRMNTEAFF. CDR3 in DNA: TGTGCCAGCTCTCCCGGGACAAGAATGAACACTGAAGCTTTCTTT.

This clonotype turned up a few times. The rearrangement links TRBV5-5 to TRBJ1-4; D may be TRBD1 (5 bases). CDR1 SGHKS and CDR2 YYEKEE come from the germline V gene (reference sequence). The CDR3 loop spans 14 amino acids. V lost 4 bases, J lost 8 bases, and 15 bases lay in between. The CDR3 coding sequence is TGTGCCAGCAGCCTAACAGGAACCGGAGAAAAACTGTTTTTT. Protein sequence: CASSLTGTGEKLFF.

This sequence joins TRBV6-1 and TRBJ2-2; D ambiguous. Germline-derived CDR1 and CDR2 are MNHNS and SASEGT. This CDR3 spans 14 amino acids. V was pared by 10 bases and J by 7 bases, with 19 bases between. CDR3 coding DNA: TGTGCCACCGAACCTCATTCGTTGGGCGGGGAGCTGTTTTTT. Protein: CATEPHSLGGELFF.

This clonotype was seen only a few times. The V gene is TRBV10-2, the J gene TRBJ2-2, with 10 bases lining up with TRBD2. The V and J ends lost 5 bases and 7 bases, in that order; junction bases with no gene match: 4. CDR3 size: 14 residues. From germline, CDR1 is WSHSY and CDR2 SAAADI. The CDR3: CASSSGGGYGELFF. CDR3 sequence (DNA): TGCGCCAGCAGTAGCGGGGGGGGCTACGGGGAGCTGTTTTTT.

This clonotype has a handful of counts. V and J are TRBV12-3 or TRBV12-4 and TRBJ2-7, with 10 bases identical to TRBD2. This CDR3 is 16 amino acids long. Losses at the gene ends were 4 bases for V and 5 bases for J; bases not matched to a gene: 11. CDR3 region: CASSSAWTSGVNEQYF. The CDR3 DNA reads as TGTGCCAGCAGTTCCGCGTGGACTAGCGGAGTTAACGAGCAGTACTTC.

This chain uses TRBV6-1 with TRBJ1-3; unclear D gene. CDR1 MNHNS and CDR2 SASEGT come from the germline V gene. Trimming pared 6 bases from V and 5 bases from J, leaving 11 bases between. This CDR3 comprises 13 residues. The DNA of the CDR3 is TGTGCCAGCAGGGGCGAGGGAAGAAACACCATATATTTT. Protein product: CASRGEGRNTIYF.

The V and J genes are TRBV11-3 and TRBJ2-2; TRBD1 matches at 7 bases. Germline loops: CDR1 SGHNT, CDR2 YENEEA. V lost 4 bases, J lost 2 bases, and 4 bases stayed unmatched. The CDR3 is made up of 15 amino acids. The chain's CDR3 is CASSSRDSNTGELFF. The CDR3 nucleotides are TGTGCCAGCAGCTCCCGGGACAGCAACACCGGGGAGCTGTTTTTT.

This clonotype was recorded a few times. V is TRBV6-1 and J is TRBJ1-1, with TRBD1 identical over 8 bases. V shed 7 bases and J 5 bases; nucleotides not matched to a gene: 6. CDR1 is MNHNS, CDR2 SASEGT, per germline. The CDR3 is made up of 13 amino acids. In DNA form, the CDR3 reads TGTGCCAGCACCGGACAGGGACGGACTGAAGCTTTCTTT. Amino acids: CASTGQGRTEAFF.

This clonotype occurred a few times. The chain joins TRBV5-1 to TRBJ2-3, with 9 nucleotides matching TRBD1. There are 15 residues in the CDR3. The J segment lost 1 base and the V segment lost 8 bases, leaving 8 bases of the junction unmatched. Germline assignment: CDR1 SGHRS and CDR2 YFSETQ. This CDR3 is CASSRQGDGTDTQYF. CDR3 sequence (DNA): TGCGCCAGTTCAAGACAGGGGGATGGCACAGATACGCAGTATTTT.

CDR3 nucleotides: TGCGCCAGCAGCCAAGATGGGGGACTAGCGACTTACAATGAGCAGTTCTTC. As protein: CASSQDGGLATYNEQFF. The genes are TRBV4-1 and TRBJ2-1, with TRBD2 matching over 10 bases. Germline assignment: CDR1 MGHRA and CDR2 YSYEKL. This CDR3 comprises 17 residues. J was trimmed by 4 bases and V by 0 bases; bases with no gene match: 6.

This chain joins TRBV7-9 and TRBJ2-7; no clear D gene. V lost 2 bases and J lost 2, with 16 bases in between. CDR1 is SEHNR, CDR2 FQNEAQ, per germline (reference sequence). The CDR3 is made up of 16 amino acids. In nucleotides, the CDR3 is TGTGCCAGCAGCTTAATGTCCGGGCAGTCTGCCTACGAGCAGTACTTC. Protein product: CASSLMSGQSAYEQYF.

This clonotype occurred a few times. V is TRBV7-9 and J is TRBJ1-3; D gene unclear. The CDR3 consists of 13 residues. V lost 5 bases, J lost 6 bases, and 11 bases lay in between. CDR1 and CDR2 from the germline V gene are SEHNR and FQNEAQ (reference sequence). This CDR3 is CASSLGSENTIYF. DNA of the CDR3: TGTGCCAGCAGCCTAGGGTCCGAAAACACCATATATTTT.

The J gene is TRBJ2-7, the V gene TRBV19; D possibly corresponds to TRBD1 (5 bases). Germline V gene data show CDR1 as LNHDA and CDR2 as SQIVND (reference sequence). V dropped 3 bases and J dropped 2 bases, with 8 bases sitting between them. The CDR3 extends over 13 amino acids. The CDR3 protein is CASSITGTYEQYF. CDR3 bases: TGTGCCAGTAGTATTACAGGAACCTACGAGCAGTACTTC. Full variable domain (rest looked up from reference TRBV19 and TRBJ2-7): DGGITQSPKYLFRKEGQNVTLSCEQNLNHDAMYWYRQDPGQGLRLIYYSQIVNDFQKGDIAEGYSVSREKKESFPLTVTSAQKNPTAFYLCASSITGTYEQYFGPGTRLTVT.

This clonotype was detected ten times or more. The rearrangement links TRBV12-3 or TRBV12-4 to TRBJ1-1, with a weak D call TRBD1 (5 bases). V lost 7 bases and J 0 bases, leaving 12 bases between the germline ends. CDR3 length: 14 residues. In nucleotides, the CDR3 is TGTGCCAGCACCCTAAGGGGAATGAACACTGAAGCTTTCTTT. Its translation: CASTLRGMNTEAFF.

At least ten counts were recorded for this clonotype. J is TRBJ1-2 and V is TRBV10-3; D may be TRBD1 (6 bases). In germline, CDR1 is ENHRY, CDR2 SYGVKD. V was pared by 6 bases and J by 2 bases, with 13 bases between. The CDR3 is 14 residues long. CDR3 loop: CAIREQGSNYGYTF. In DNA form, the CDR3 reads TGTGCCATCAGGGAACAGGGATCCAACTATGGCTACACCTTC.

This clonotype was counted ten times or more. The chain has TRBV7-2 and TRBJ1-1, with D possibly being TRBD1 (6 bases). This CDR3 has 14 residues. The germline gives CDR1 SGHTA, CDR2 FQGNSA. V lost 6 bases and J lost 7, with 18 bases in between. CDR3 loop: CASSPPPQGVEAFF. In DNA, the CDR3 is TGTGCCAGCAGTCCCCCCCCACAGGGTGTTGAAGCTTTCTTT.

This clonotype was seen repeatedly, ten times or more. The chain couples TRBV20-1 to TRBJ1-3; possible D gene TRBD1, 6 bases. The CDR3 has 15 residues. The germline gives CDR1 DFQATT, CDR2 SNEGSKA (reference sequence). The V gene lost 6 bases and the J gene lost 0 bases, with 15 bases spanning the gap. CDR3 nucleotides: TGCAGTGCATCGACAGGATTGAGCTCTGGAAACACCATATATTTT. Translation: CSASTGLSSGNTIYF.

The rearrangement uses TRBV20-1 and TRBJ2-1; 10 nucleotides align to TRBD2. Trimming at V came to 5 bases and at J to 4 bases, leaving 2 bases not matched to a gene. The germline CDR1 and CDR2 sequences are DFQATT and SNEGSKA (reference sequence). The CDR3 runs 13 residues. The CDR3 loop reads CSAASGGYNEQFF. Written as DNA, the CDR3 is TGCAGTGCTGCTAGCGGGGGATACAATGAGCAGTTCTTC.